A few counts support the clone carrying this TCR beta chain. The antigen is not known. TCR beta CDR3 regions were amplified from RNA transcripts. An initial RT-PCR round employing HTBI primers preceded a second-round multiplex PCR. TCRdb reprocessed the multiplex PCR reads with MiXCR, giving one entry per CDR3 protein. The repertoire consists of 200,000 to 300,000 distinct CDR3 sequences, with 40% to 50% occurring once and the leading ten covering 40% to 55%. This sample is part of a study of Graves' ophthalmopathy and Graves' hyperthyroidism. Study overall: Pretreatment peripheral blood was obtained at initial diagnosis.

Diagnosis was based on clinical symptoms, serum thyroxine, TRAb, thyroid ultrasound and orbital computed tomography. Trimming took 4 bases from V and 0 from J; bases not matched to a gene: 5. CDR1 SEHNR and CDR2 FQNEAQ come from the germline V gene (reference sequence). The CDR3 totals 16 residues. Study results and limitations: Detection in blood was also observed for most expanded thyroid clonotypes above 0.001 frequency.

The sequenced material came from peripheral blood. The receptor was derived from an adult man with Graves' ophthalmopathy. This chain connects TRBV7-9 to TRBJ2-2, with 7 positions matching TRBD1. The CDR3 reads CASSSWTGANTGELFF. The CDR3 DNA sequence: TGTGCCAGCAGCTCCTGGACAGGAGCGAACACCGGGGAGCTGTTTTTT.